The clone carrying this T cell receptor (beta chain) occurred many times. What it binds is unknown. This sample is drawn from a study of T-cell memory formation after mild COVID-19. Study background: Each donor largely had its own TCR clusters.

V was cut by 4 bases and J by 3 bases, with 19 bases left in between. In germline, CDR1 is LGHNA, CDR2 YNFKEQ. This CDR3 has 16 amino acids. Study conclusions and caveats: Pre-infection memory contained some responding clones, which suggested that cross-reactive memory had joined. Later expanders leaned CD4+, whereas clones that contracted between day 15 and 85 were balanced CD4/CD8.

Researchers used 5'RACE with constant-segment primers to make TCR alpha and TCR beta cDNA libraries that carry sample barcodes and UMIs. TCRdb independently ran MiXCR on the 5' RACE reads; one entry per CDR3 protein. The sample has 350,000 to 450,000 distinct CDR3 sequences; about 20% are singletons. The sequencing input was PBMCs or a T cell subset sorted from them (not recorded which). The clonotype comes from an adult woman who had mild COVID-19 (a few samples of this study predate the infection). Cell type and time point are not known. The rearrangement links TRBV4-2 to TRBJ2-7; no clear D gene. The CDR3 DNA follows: TGTGCCAGCAGCCTAAACGAGGCGATTTTTGGCTACGAGCAGTACTTC. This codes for CASSLNEAIFGYEQYF.